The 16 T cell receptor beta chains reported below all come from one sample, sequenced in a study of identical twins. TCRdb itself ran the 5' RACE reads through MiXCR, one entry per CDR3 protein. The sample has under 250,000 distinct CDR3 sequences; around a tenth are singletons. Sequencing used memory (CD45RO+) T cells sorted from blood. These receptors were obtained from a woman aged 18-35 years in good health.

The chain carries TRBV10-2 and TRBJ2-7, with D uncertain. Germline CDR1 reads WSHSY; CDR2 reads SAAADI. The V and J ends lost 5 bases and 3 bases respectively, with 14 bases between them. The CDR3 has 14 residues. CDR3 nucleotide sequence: TGCGCCAGCAGTCCATCTTCATCCTACTACGAGCAGTACTTC. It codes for CASSPSSSYYEQYF.

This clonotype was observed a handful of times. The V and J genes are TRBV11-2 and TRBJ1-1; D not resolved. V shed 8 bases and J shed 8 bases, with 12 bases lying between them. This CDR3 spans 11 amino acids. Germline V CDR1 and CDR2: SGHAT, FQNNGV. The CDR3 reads CASLWTVEAFF. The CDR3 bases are TGTGCCAGCCTTTGGACCGTGGAAGCTTTCTTT.

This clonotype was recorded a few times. CDR3 DNA sequence: TGCAGTGCCGCGGCGGCGGGGCGAAACACCATATATTTT. The encoded protein is CSAAAAGRNTIYF. The V and J genes are TRBV20-1 and TRBJ1-3; D is perhaps TRBD1 (5 bases). Germline V CDR1 and CDR2: DFQATT, SNEGSKA (reference sequence). The V and J ends lost 6 bases and 5 bases respectively, with 14 bases between them. This CDR3 comprises 13 residues.

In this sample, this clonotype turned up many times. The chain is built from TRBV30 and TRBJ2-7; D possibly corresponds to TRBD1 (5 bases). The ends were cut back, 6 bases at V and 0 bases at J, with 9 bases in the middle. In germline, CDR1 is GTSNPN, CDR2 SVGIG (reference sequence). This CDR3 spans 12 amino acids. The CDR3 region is CACDSSSYEQYF. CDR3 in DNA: TGTGCCTGCGACAGCTCCTCCTACGAGCAGTACTTC.

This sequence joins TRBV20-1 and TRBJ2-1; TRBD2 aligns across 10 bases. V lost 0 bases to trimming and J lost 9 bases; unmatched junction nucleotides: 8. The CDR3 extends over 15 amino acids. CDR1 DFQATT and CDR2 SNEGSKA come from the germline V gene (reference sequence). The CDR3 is CSARERSGRGGEQFF. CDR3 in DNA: TGCAGTGCTAGAGAAAGAAGCGGGAGGGGGGGTGAGCAGTTCTTC.

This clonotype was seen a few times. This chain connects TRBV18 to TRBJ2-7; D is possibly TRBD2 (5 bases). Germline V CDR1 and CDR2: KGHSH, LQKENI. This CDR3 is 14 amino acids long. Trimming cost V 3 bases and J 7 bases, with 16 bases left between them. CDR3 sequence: CASSPAGGPLEQYF. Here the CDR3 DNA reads TGTGCCAGCTCACCGGCAGGAGGCCCCTTGGAGCAGTACTTC.

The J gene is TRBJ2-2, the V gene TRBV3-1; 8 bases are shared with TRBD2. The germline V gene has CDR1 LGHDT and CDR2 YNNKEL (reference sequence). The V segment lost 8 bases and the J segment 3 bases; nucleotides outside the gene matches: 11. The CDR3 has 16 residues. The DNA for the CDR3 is TGTGCCAGCCGGTTGGGCCTAGCGGGTTACACCGGGGAGCTGTTTTTT. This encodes CASRLGLAGYTGELFF. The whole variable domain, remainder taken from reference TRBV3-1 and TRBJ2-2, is DTAVSQTPKYLVTQMGNDKSIKCEQNLGHDTMYWYKQDSKKFLKIMFSYNNKELIINETVPNRFSPKSPDKAHLNLHINSLELGDSAVYFCASRLGLAGYTGELFFGEGSRLTVL.

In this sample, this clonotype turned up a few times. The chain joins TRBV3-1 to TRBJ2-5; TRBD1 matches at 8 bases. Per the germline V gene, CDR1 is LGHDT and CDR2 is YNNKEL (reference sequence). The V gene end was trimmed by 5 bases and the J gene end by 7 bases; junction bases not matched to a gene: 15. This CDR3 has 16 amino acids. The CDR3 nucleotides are TGTGCCAGCAGCTTGAGGACAGGGAGCCGGGTCGGGACCCAGTACTTC. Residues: CASSLRTGSRVGTQYF.

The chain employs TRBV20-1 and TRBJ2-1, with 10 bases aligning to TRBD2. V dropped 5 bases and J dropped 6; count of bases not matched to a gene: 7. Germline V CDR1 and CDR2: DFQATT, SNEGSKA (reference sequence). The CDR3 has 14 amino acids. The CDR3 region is CSAPQASGSNEQFF. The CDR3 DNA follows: TGCAGTGCTCCCCAGGCTAGCGGGAGCAATGAGCAGTTCTTC.

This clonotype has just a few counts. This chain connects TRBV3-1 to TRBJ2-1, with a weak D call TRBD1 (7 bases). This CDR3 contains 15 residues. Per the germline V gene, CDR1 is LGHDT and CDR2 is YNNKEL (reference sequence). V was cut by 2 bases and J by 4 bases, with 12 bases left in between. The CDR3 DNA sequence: TGTGCCAGCAGCCAAAACCCAGGGGGGTACAATGAGCAGTTCTTC. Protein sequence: CASSQNPGGYNEQFF.

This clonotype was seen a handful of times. The CDR3 region has the DNA TGTGCCAGCAGAGAGACAGGGCAGCCTAACTATGGCTACACCTTC. This codes for CASRETGQPNYGYTF. This rearrangement joins TRBV12-3 or TRBV12-4 to TRBJ1-2; 7 bases match TRBD1. The V gene end was trimmed by 6 bases and the J gene end by 0 bases; junction bases not matched to a gene: 7. This CDR3 contains 15 residues.

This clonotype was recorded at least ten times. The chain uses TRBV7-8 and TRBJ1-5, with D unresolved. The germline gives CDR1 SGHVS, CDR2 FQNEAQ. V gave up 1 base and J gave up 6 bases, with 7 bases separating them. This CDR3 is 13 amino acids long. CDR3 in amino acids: CASSLGFTQPQHF. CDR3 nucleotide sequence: TGTGCCAGCAGCTTAGGTTTCACTCAGCCCCAGCATTTT. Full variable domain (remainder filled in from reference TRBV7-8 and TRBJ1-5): GAGVSQSPRYKVAKRGQDVALRCDPISGHVSLFWYQQALGQGPEFLTYFQNEAQLDKSGLPSDRFFAERPEGSVSTLKIQRTQQEDSAVYLCASSLGFTQPQHFGDGTRLSIL.

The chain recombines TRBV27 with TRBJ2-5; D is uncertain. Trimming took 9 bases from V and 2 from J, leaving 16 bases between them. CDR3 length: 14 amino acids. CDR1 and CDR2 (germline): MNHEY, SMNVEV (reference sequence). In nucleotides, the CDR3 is TGTGCCAGTAGTAACCGGGTCCCTCAAGAGACCCAGTACTTC. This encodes CASSNRVPQETQYF.

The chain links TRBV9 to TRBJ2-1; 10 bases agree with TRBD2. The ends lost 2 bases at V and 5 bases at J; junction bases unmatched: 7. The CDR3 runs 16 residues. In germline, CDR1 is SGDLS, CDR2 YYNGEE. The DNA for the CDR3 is TGTGCCAGCAGCGTCGCCATAGCGGGAGGTAACAATGAGCAGTTCTTC. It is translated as CASSVAIAGGNNEQFF.

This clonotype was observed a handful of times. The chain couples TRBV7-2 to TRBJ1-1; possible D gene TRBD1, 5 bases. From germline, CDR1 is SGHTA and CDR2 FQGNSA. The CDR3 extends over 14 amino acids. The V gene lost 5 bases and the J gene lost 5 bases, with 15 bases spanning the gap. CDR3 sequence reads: CASSPHAGKTEAFF. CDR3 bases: TGTGCCAGCAGCCCTCACGCAGGGAAAACTGAAGCTTTCTTT.

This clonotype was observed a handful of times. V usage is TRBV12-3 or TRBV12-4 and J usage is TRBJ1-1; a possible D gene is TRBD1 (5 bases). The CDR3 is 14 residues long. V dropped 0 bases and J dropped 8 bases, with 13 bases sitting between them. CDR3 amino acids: CASSLAQGFSEAFF. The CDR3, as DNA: TGTGCCAGCAGTTTAGCGCAGGGATTTTCCGAAGCTTTCTTT.